A single sample is the source of the 3 T cell receptor beta chains below, sequenced in a study of cytomegalovirus exposure and HLA in healthy donors. The PCR contained 60 Vbeta and 13 Jbeta primers. Sequencing was performed with immunoSEQ multiplex PCR; in TCRdb, only in-frame clones are kept and a portion is missing. Among 170,000 or so clones, around 86% were seen once, and the ten largest hold 1.6%. Material: PBMCs. All receptors derive from a man in his fifties or sixties in good health and CMV-seronegative.

The V gene is TRBV6-1, the J gene TRBJ2-7; TRBD1 matches 8 bases. Germline CDR1 reads MNHNS; CDR2 reads SASEGT. This CDR3 has 16 residues. Trimming cost V 4 bases and J 1 base; bases outside gene matches: 9. CDR3 nucleotides: TGTGCCAGCAGTGGGAGGGGGACAGGAAGGTCCTACGAGCAGTACTTC. Translating gives CASSGRGTGRSYEQYF.

V is TRBV7-3 and J is TRBJ2-7; 9 bases align to TRBD2. The CDR3 has 15 amino acids. The J segment lost 4 bases and the V segment lost 3 bases, leaving 7 bases of the junction unmatched. Germline assignment: CDR1 SGHTA and CDR2 FQGTGA. The CDR3 nucleotides read TGTGCCAGCAGCTTTTCGGCGGGAGGGGATTACGAGCAGTACTTC. Its protein is CASSFSAGGDYEQYF.

The V call is TRBV29-1, the J call TRBJ2-2; 7 nucleotides line up with TRBD2. V was clipped by 4 bases and J by 4 bases; unmatched bases: 3. The CDR3 loop spans 13 amino acids. Per the germline V gene, CDR1 is SQVTM and CDR2 is ANQGSEA. Here the CDR3 reads CSVGRGSTGELFF. The CDR3 DNA reads as TGCAGCGTTGGGCGGGGGAGCACCGGGGAGCTGTTTTTT.